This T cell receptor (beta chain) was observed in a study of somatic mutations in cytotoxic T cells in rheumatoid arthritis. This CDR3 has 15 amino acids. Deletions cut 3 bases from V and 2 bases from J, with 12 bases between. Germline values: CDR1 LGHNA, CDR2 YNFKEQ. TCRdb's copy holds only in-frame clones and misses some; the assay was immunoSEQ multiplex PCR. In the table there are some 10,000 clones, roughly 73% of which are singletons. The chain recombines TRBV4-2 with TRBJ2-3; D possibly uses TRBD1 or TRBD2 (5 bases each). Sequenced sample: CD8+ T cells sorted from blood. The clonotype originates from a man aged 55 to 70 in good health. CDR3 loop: CASSQGTENTDTQYF. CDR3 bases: TGTGCCAGCAGCCAGGGGACGGAGAACACAGATACGCAGTATTTT.